The rows below give T cell receptor beta chains drawn from one sample of a study of T cells in Graves' hyperthyroidism and ophthalmopathy. TCRdb reprocessed the multiplex PCR reads via MiXCR and lists one record per CDR3 protein. The data show approximately 520,000 distinct CDR3 sequences, less than 25% seen once. The sequencing sample was made of blood. Source of these receptors: a young man with Graves' hyperthyroidism. Each CDR3 is given with its conserved first and last residue. The D gene is left open where the match is weak. Size is omitted from some rows. Given values are once, few, many or a class for expanded clones.

J gene	CDR3 length	D gene	clone size	V gene	CDR3 DNA	CDR3 protein
TRBJ1-6	15	-	many	TRBV20-1	TGCAGTGCTAGATCAGGGACTACCCACTATTCACCCCTCCACTTT	CSARSGTTHYSPLHF
TRBJ1-5	14	-	many	TRBV28	TGTGCCAGCAGAACAGACAGCAGCAATCAGCCCCAGCATTTT	CASRTDSSNQPQHF
TRBJ1-5	13	-	many	TRBV10-3	TGTGCCATCAGTGATCTGAACAATCAGCCCCAGCATTTT	CAISDLNNQPQHF
TRBJ1-5	15	-	-	TRBV2	TGTGCCAGCAGGACAGGCTACCCTCCCCATCAGCCCCAGCATTTT	CASRTGYPPHQPQHF
TRBJ2-5	15	TRBD2	many	TRBV7-2	TGTGCCAGCAGCTTAATAGCGGGGGGGCGAGAGACCCAGTACTTC	CASSLIAGGRETQYF
TRBJ2-4	17	-	few	TRBV10-3	TGTGCCATCAGTGAGTCCTTCAACGGAGCAGCCAAAAACATTCAGTACTTC	CAISESFNGAAKNIQYF
TRBJ1-1	13	TRBD1	-	TRBV6-1	TGTGCCAGTGAGGACAGGGGGCTTACTGAAGCTTTCTTT	CASEDRGLTEAFF
TRBJ2-7	15	TRBD1	many	TRBV9	TGTGCCAGCAGCCTCGGACAGGGGCCTTCCTACGAGCAGTACTTC	CASSLGQGPSYEQYF
TRBJ2-2	12	-	many	TRBV9	TGTGCCAGCAGCTTCGGTCCCGGGGAGCTGTTTTTT	CASSFGPGELFF
TRBJ1-1	19	TRBD1	many	TRBV7-2	TGTGCCAGCAGCTTAGCCGTTGACAGGGTCTGGAGTAGGAACACTGAAGCTTTCTTT	CASSLAVDRVWSRNTEAFF
TRBJ1-5	13	-	-	TRBV30	TGTGCCTGGACCAGGGCCGGCAATCAGCCCCAGCATTTT	CAWTRAGNQPQHF
TRBJ2-2	15	-	many	TRBV14	TGTGCCAGCAGCCAAAACACGGGGTACACCGGGGAGCTGTTTTTT	CASSQNTGYTGELFF